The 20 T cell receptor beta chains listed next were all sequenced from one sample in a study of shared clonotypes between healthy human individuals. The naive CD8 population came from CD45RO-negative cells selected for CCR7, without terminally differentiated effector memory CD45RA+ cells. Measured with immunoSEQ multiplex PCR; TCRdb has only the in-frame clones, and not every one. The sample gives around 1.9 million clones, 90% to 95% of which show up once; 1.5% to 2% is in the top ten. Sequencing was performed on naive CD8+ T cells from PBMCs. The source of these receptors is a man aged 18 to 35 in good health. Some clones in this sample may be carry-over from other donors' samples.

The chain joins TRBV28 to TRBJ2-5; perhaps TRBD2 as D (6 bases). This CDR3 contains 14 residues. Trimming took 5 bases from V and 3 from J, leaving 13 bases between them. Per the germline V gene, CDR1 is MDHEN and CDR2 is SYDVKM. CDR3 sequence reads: CASSLLRLEETQYF. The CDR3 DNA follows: TGTGCCAGCAGTCTCCTGAGACTAGAAGAGACCCAGTACTTC.

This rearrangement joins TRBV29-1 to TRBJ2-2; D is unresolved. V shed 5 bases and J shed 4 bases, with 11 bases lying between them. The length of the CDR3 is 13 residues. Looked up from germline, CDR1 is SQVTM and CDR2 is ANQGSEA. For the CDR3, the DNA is TGCAGCGTTCCAGGAGTAATCACCGGGGAGCTGTTTTTT. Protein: CSVPGVITGELFF.

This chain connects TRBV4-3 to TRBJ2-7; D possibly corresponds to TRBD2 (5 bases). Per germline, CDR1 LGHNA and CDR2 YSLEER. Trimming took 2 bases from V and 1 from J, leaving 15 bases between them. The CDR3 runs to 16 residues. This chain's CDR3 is CASSQTRSRLSYEQYF. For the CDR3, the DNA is TGCGCCAGCAGCCAAACTAGATCTCGACTTTCCTACGAGCAGTACTTC.

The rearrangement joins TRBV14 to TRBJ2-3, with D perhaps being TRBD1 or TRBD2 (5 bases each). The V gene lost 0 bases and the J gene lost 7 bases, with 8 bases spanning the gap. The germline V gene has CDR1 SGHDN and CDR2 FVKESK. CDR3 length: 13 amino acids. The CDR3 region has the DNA TGTGCCAGCAGCCAAGAATGGGGGAATACGCAGTATTTT. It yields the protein CASSQEWGNTQYF.

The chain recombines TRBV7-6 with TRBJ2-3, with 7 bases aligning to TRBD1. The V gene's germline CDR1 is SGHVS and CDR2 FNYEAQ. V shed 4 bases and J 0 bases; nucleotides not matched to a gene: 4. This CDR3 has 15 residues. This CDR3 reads CASSSGQTSTDTQYF. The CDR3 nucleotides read TGTGCCAGCAGCTCGGGACAGACTAGCACAGATACGCAGTATTTT.

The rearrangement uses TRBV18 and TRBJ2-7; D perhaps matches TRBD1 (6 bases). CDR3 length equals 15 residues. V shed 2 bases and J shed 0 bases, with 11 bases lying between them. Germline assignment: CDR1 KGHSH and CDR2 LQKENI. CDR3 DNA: TGTGCCAGCTCACCAGGGGGCGCTCCCTCCTACGAGCAGTACTTC. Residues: CASSPGGAPSYEQYF.

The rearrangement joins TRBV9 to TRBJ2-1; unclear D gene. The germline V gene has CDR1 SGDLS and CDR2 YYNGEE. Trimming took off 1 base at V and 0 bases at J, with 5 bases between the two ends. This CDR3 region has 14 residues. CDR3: CASSVIGSYNEQFF. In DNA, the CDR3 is TGTGCCAGCAGCGTAATAGGCTCCTACAATGAGCAGTTCTTC.

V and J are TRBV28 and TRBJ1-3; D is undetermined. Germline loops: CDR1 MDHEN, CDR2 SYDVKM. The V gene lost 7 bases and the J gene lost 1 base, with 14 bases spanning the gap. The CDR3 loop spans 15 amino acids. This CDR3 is CASTATGVSGNTIYF. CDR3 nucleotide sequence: TGTGCCAGCACCGCAACGGGCGTTTCTGGAAACACCATATATTTT. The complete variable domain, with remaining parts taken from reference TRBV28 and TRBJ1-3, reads DVKVTQSSRYLVKRTGEKVFLECVQDMDHENMFWYRQDPGLGLRLIYFSYDVKMKEKGDIPEGYSVSREKKERFSLILESASTNQTSMYLCASTATGVSGNTIYFGEGSWLTVV.

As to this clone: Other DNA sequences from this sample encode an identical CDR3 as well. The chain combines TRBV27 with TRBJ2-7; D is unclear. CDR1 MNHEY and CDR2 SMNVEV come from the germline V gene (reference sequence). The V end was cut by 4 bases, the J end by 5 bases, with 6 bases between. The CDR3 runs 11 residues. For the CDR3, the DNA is TGTGCCAGCAGTTCTGGGAACGAGCAGTACTTC. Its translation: CASSSGNEQYF.

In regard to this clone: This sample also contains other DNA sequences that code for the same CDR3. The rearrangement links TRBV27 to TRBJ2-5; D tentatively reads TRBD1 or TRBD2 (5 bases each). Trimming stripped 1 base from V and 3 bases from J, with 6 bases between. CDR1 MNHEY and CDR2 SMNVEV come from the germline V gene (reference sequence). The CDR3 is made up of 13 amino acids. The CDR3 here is CASSLLGEETQYF. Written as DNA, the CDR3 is TGTGCCAGCAGTTTATTGGGGGAAGAGACCCAGTACTTC.

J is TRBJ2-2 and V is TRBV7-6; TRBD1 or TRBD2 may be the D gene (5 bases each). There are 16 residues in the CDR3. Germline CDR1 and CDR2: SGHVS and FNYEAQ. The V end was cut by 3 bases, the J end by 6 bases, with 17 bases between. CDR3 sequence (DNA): TGTGCCAGCAGCTTGGTGGGGAATCGGGGCGCCGGGGAGCTGTTTTTT. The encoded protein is CASSLVGNRGAGELFF.

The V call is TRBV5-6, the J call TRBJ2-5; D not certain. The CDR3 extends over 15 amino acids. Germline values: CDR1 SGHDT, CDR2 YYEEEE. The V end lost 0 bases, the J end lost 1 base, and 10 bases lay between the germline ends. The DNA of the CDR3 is TGTGCCAGCAGCTTGGTTACGTCAGCCCAAGAGACCCAGTACTTC. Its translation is CASSLVTSAQETQYF.

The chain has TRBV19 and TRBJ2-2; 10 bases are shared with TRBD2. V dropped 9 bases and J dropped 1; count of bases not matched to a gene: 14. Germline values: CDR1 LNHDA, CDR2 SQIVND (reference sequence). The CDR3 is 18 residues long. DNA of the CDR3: TGTGCCAGCAGTTCCCCCTACGCTAGCGGGGGGAACACCGGGGAGCTGTTTTTT. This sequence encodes CASSSPYASGGNTGELFF.

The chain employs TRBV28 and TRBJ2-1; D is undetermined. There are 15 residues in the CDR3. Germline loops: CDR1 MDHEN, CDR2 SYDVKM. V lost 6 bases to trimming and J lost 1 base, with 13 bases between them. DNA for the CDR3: TGTGCCAGCAGGAGGACCCTCGGGTCCTACAATGAGCAGTTCTTC. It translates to CASRRTLGSYNEQFF.

CDR3 residues: CASIGFESTDTQYF. The CDR3 bases are TGTGCCAGCATCGGCTTCGAAAGCACAGATACGCAGTATTTT. V is TRBV6-6 and J is TRBJ2-3; D is undetermined. The length of the CDR3 is 14 residues. CDR1 and CDR2 (germline): MNHNY, SVGAGI (reference sequence). Deletions cut 7 bases from V and 0 bases from J, with 11 bases between.

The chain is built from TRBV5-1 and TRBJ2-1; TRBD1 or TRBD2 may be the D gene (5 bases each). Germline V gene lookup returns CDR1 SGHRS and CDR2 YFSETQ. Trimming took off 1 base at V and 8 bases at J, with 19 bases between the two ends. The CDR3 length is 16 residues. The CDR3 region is CASSLITGALTDEQFF. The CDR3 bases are TGCGCCAGCAGCTTGATAACCGGGGCCCTCACGGATGAGCAGTTCTTC.

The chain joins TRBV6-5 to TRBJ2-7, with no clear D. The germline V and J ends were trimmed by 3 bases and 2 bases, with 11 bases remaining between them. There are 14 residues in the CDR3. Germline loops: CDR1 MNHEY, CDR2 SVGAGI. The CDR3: CASSYNRRAYEQYF. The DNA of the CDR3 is TGTGCCAGCAGTTATAATCGCCGGGCCTACGAGCAGTACTTC.

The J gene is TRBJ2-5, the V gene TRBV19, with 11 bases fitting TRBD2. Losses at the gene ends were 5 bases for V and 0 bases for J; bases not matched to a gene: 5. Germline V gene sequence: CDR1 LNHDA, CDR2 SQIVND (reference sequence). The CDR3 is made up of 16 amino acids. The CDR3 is CASSPGTSGYQETQYF. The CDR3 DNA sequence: TGTGCCAGTAGTCCCGGGACTAGCGGTTACCAAGAGACCCAGTACTTC.

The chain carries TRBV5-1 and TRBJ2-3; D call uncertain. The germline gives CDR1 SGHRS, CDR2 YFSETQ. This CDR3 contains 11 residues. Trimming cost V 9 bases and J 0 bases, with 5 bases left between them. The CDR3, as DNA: TGCGCCATCCCTAGCACAGATACGCAGTATTTT. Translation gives CAIPSTDTQYF.

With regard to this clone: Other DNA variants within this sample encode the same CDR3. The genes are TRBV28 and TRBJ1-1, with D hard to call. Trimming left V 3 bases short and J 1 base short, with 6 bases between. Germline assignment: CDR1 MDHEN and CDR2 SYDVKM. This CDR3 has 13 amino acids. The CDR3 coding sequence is TGTGCCAGCAGTTTCGGGGAGAACACTGAAGCTTTCTTT. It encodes CASSFGENTEAFF.